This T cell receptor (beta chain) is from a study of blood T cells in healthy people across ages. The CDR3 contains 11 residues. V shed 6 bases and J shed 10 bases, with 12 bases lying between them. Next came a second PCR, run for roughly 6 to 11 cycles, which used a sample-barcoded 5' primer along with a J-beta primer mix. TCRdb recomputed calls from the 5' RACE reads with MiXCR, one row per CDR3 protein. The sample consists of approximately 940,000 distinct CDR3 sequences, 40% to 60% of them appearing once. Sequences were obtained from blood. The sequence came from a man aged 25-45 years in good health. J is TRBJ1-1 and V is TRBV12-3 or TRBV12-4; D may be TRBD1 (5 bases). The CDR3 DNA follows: TGTGCCAGCAGCGACAGCTTCTTAGCTTTCTTT. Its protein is CASSDSFLAFF.